The clone carrying this TCR beta chain was detected ten times or more. The antigen remains unidentified. CDR1 SGDLS and CDR2 YYNGEE come from the germline V gene. There are 14 residues in the CDR3. J was trimmed by 8 bases and V by 0 bases; bases with no gene match: 5. These data belong to a study of T cells after posttransplantation cyclophosphamide. Assay used: immunoSEQ multiplex PCR; TCRdb lists only in-frame clones, some missing. Singletons are absent from the sample, which has tens of thousands of clones. Whole-study results and caveats: Later post-transplant blood repertoires were often dominated by donor CD8+ memory clones.

The receptor comes from a woman between 55 and 75 years old in good health, CMV-negative, and a related stem cell transplant donor. The sequenced sample was PBMCs. The rearrangement joins TRBV9 to TRBJ1-3; TRBD1 matches at 7 bases. CDR3 sequence reads: CASSVATGADTIYF. The CDR3 DNA reads as TGTGCCAGCAGCGTAGCTACAGGGGCAGACACCATATATTTT.